This T cell receptor beta chain was sequenced for a study of blood T cell repertoires in COVID-19. For the study at large: The United States, Italy and Spain provided the acute and convalescent COVID-19 samples. Nucleic acid was either cDNA or gDNA, and it came from T cells, B-cell-depleted T cells, or PBMCs.

The table came from immunoSEQ multiplex PCR; TCRdb's copy has only in-frame clones and leaves some out. The repertoire holds over 140,000 clones, with about 86% as singletons. The receptor was isolated from a woman aged 55-69 years with acute or convalescent COVID-19. The sequencing input was peripheral blood.

CDR3 nucleotides: TGTGCCAGCAGCTTAGGGCGTTGGGGAGGCACTGAAGCTTTCTTT. Protein sequence: CASSLGRWGGTEAFF. V gene TRBV7-9 combines with J gene TRBJ1-1; no clear D. With 1 base removed from V and 4 bases from J, the gap between germline ends came to 13 bases. Germline CDR1 reads SEHNR; CDR2 reads FQNEAQ (reference sequence). This CDR3 spans 15 amino acids.